Presented here are 28 T cell receptor beta chains from one specimen sequenced in a study of T cell responses to AZD1222 COVID-19 vaccine (dated by TCRdb to about 2021). This specimen's time point label, per the study, means: about 28 days (+/-7) after the second vaccine dose. The method behind the library was the immunoSEQ multiplex PCR assay. As stored in TCRdb, this immuneACCESS dataset retains in-frame rearrangements with V and J assigned. A fraction of the clones does not appear; measured against another copy, unresolved V genes explain less than half of the discrepancy, and the remainder lacks a known reason. This sample comprises around 130,000 clones, approximately 86% of them detected only once. Jointly, the top ten make up 2.5% to 3.5% of the sample. The sequencing used peripheral blood, collected 28 days after the second AZD1222 dose. These receptors were taken from an adult who received the AZD1222 COVID-19 vaccine.

This clone was detected once. The chain employs TRBV14 and TRBJ2-7, with D maybe TRBD1 (6 bases). V gave up 4 bases and J gave up 3 bases, with 10 bases separating them. CDR1 SGHDN and CDR2 FVKESK come from the germline V gene. This CDR3 has 13 amino acids. CDR3 residues: CASSRTVGYEQYF. The CDR3 bases are TGTGCCAGCAGCCGGACAGTCGGCTACGAGCAGTACTTC.

The chain recombines TRBV19 with TRBJ1-5; TRBD1 agrees at 7 bases. J was trimmed by 3 bases and V by 4 bases; bases with no gene match: 6. Germline CDR1 reads LNHDA; CDR2 reads SQIVND (reference sequence). The CDR3 contains 15 residues. CDR3 sequence: CASSTQTGINQPQHF. The DNA of the CDR3 is TGTGCCAGTAGTACGCAGACAGGGATCAATCAGCCCCAGCATTTT.

This sequence joins TRBV19 and TRBJ2-3, with TRBD2 as a possible D gene (5 bases). The CDR3 contains 14 residues. Trimming removed 2 bases at V and 5 bases at J, with 11 bases between. Germline CDR1 and CDR2: LNHDA and SQIVND (reference sequence). The CDR3 is CASSIRGNVDTQYF. The CDR3 DNA reads TGTGCCAGTAGTATACGGGGTAATGTAGATACGCAGTATTTT.

The chain is built from TRBV5-6 and TRBJ2-7, with a tentative D call TRBD1 (6 bases). The CDR3 spans 13 residues. V lost 0 bases and J lost 6, with 10 bases in between. CDR1 SGHDT and CDR2 YYEEEE come from the germline V gene. In nucleotides, the CDR3 is TGTGCCAGCAGCTTGGGGGCAGGGGTCGAGCAGTACTTC. Amino acid sequence: CASSLGAGVEQYF.

This clone has a single count. This sequence joins TRBV30 and TRBJ1-3; perhaps TRBD1 as D (6 bases). V was clipped by 3 bases and J by 7 bases, with 22 bases between them. The CDR3 extends over 16 amino acids. The germline CDR1 and CDR2 sequences are GTSNPN and SVGIG (reference sequence). The CDR3 nucleotides read TGTGCCTGGAGAGGGCGGCAGGGGATAATTGTGAACACCATATATTTT. Protein sequence: CAWRGRQGIIVNTIYF.

For the CDR3, the DNA is TGTGCCAGCTCACCACGTGGACACCAACTCAGCAATCAGCCCCAGCATTTT. It specifies CASSPRGHQLSNQPQHF. This chain joins TRBV18 and TRBJ1-5; D perhaps matches TRBD1 (5 bases). The germline gives CDR1 KGHSH, CDR2 LQKENI. V lost 1 base and J 1 base, leaving 14 bases between the germline ends. There are 17 residues in the CDR3.

V gene TRBV4-1 combines with J gene TRBJ1-3; 7 bases match TRBD1. The V gene's germline CDR1 is MGHRA and CDR2 YSYEKL. The CDR3 covers 16 residues. Germline trimming cut 4 bases from V and 0 bases from J; bases unmatched to any gene: 6. CDR3 region: CASSREGAGSGNTIYF. In DNA, the CDR3 is TGCGCCAGCAGCCGGGAGGGGGCGGGCTCTGGAAACACCATATATTTT.

CDR3 coding DNA: TGTGCCAGTAGTCCCTGGGCGGGGTATTCCTACGAGCAGTACTTC. Protein product: CASSPWAGYSYEQYF. The V gene is TRBV19, the J gene TRBJ2-7, with D tentatively TRBD2 (6 bases). V was clipped by 5 bases and J by 1 base, with 15 bases between them. Per germline, CDR1 LNHDA and CDR2 SQIVND (reference sequence). This CDR3 is built from 15 residues.

The chain links TRBV5-1 to TRBJ2-3; TRBD1 or TRBD2 may be the D gene (5 bases each). The CDR3 covers 15 residues. Trimming removed 2 bases at V and 6 bases at J, with 16 bases between. CDR1 SGHRS and CDR2 YFSETQ come from the germline V gene. CDR3 in amino acids: CASSLEAAPGDTQYF. The CDR3 coding sequence is TGCGCCAGCAGCTTAGAAGCGGCCCCAGGGGATACGCAGTATTTT.

Remarks on this clone: The same CDR3 is also encoded by other DNA sequences in this sample. The DNA for the CDR3 is TGTGCCAGTAGTTGGCAGGGCCCCAATCAGCCCCAGCATTTT. Translated: CASSWQGPNQPQHF. The chain has TRBV19 and TRBJ1-5; perhaps TRBD1 as D (5 bases). V lost 5 bases, J lost 3 bases, and 11 bases lay in between. The CDR3 is 14 amino acids. Germline CDR1 LNHDA, CDR2 SQIVND (reference sequence).

This clone was found once. This chain connects TRBV5-4 to TRBJ2-7; no clear D. The CDR3 totals 15 residues. V lost 0 bases and J 6 bases, leaving 16 bases between the germline ends. Germline-derived CDR1 and CDR2 are SGHNT and YYREEE (reference sequence). The CDR3 bases are TGTGCCAGCAGCTTGGCCGTGGCCGTACAATCCGAGCAGTACTTC. Amino acid sequence: CASSLAVAVQSEQYF.

The chain joins TRBV19 to TRBJ2-7; tentative D call: TRBD1 (6 bases). This CDR3 comprises 13 residues. V shed 7 bases and J shed 0 bases, with 10 bases lying between them. CDR1 and CDR2 (germline): LNHDA, SQIVND (reference sequence). The CDR3 protein is CASIGDTSYEQYF. The CDR3 DNA reads TGTGCCAGTATCGGGGACACCTCCTACGAGCAGTACTTC.

The chain joins TRBV5-1 to TRBJ1-1, with 7 positions matching TRBD1. The CDR3 length is 15 residues. CDR1 and CDR2 from the germline V gene are SGHRS and YFSETQ. Germline trimming cut 2 bases from V and 4 bases from J; bases unmatched to any gene: 8. In DNA, the CDR3 is TGCGCCAGCAGCTTTGGAAACAGGGGAAGCACTGAAGCTTTCTTT. As protein: CASSFGNRGSTEAFF.

This chain uses TRBV4-1 with TRBJ1-6; D is unresolved. Germline CDR1 and CDR2: MGHRA and YSYEKL. The CDR3 is 17 residues long. V gave up 1 base and J gave up 0 bases, with 10 bases separating them. The CDR3 reads CASSQGVQSSYNSPLHF. The CDR3 nucleotides are TGCGCCAGCAGCCAAGGTGTTCAGAGCTCCTATAATTCACCCCTCCACTTT.

The chain employs TRBV20-1 and TRBJ2-1, with TRBD2 identical over 8 bases. Germline CDR1 and CDR2: DFQATT and SNEGSKA (reference sequence). The CDR3 covers 15 residues. Losses at the gene ends were 3 bases for V and 6 bases for J; bases not matched to a gene: 10. CDR3 nucleotides: TGCAGTGCTAGTTCAAGTTCCAGCGGGAGCAATGAGCAGTTCTTC. Translation gives CSASSSSSGSNEQFF.

J is TRBJ2-5 and V is TRBV7-2; 7 bases line up with TRBD1. V dropped 5 bases and J dropped 4; count of bases not matched to a gene: 10. The CDR3 totals 15 residues. Germline V CDR1 and CDR2: SGHTA, FQGNSA. The CDR3, as DNA: TGTGCCAGCAGCATACGACAGGGTTTCGGAGAGACCCAGTACTTC. The encoded protein is CASSIRQGFGETQYF.

In DNA form, the CDR3 reads TGTGCCAGCAGCTCCCTCACGGTAAACTATGGCTACACCTTC. Amino acid sequence: CASSSLTVNYGYTF. V gene TRBV7-9 combines with J gene TRBJ1-2; D gene uncertain. The CDR3 is made up of 14 amino acids. Germline V gene data show CDR1 as SEHNR and CDR2 as FQNEAQ (reference sequence). V was clipped by 4 bases and J by 2 bases, with 11 bases between them.

This chain connects TRBV5-4 to TRBJ2-7, with TRBD2 matching 12 bases. Trimming removed 0 bases from V and 7 bases from J; junction bases left unmatched: 8. Germline loops: CDR1 SGHNT, CDR2 YYREEE (reference sequence). This CDR3 is 16 amino acids long. CDR3 sequence reads: CASSLAPSGGAREQYF. Here the CDR3 DNA reads TGTGCCAGCAGCTTGGCCCCTAGCGGGGGGGCCCGTGAGCAGTACTTC.

The chain combines TRBV6-1 with TRBJ1-2; 8 bases fit TRBD1. This CDR3 spans 15 amino acids. Germline lookup yields CDR1 MNHNS and CDR2 SASEGT. J lost 8 bases, V lost 2 bases, and 10 bases had no gene match. The CDR3 loop reads CASSELDREAKGYTF. Here the CDR3 DNA reads TGTGCCAGCAGTGAATTGGACAGGGAGGCGAAGGGCTACACCTTC.

The rearrangement links TRBV24-1 to TRBJ2-7, with D perhaps TRBD2 (6 bases). The V gene's germline CDR1 is KGHDR and CDR2 SFDVKD. The CDR3 covers 11 residues. V shed 5 bases and J shed 6 bases, with 7 bases lying between them. The CDR3: CATSGGVEQYF. CDR3 DNA: TGTGCCACCAGTGGCGGGGTCGAGCAGTACTTC.

The rearrangement links TRBV30 to TRBJ1-1; TRBD1 is a possible D gene (6 bases). The germline V gene encodes CDR1 GTSNPN and CDR2 SVGIG (reference sequence). V lost 4 bases and J lost 1, with 10 bases in between. This CDR3 comprises 13 residues. The CDR3: CAWIGQTNTEAFF. The CDR3 nucleotides read TGTGCCTGGATTGGACAGACGAACACTGAAGCTTTCTTT.

The chain recombines TRBV27 with TRBJ2-1; a weak D match, TRBD1 (5 bases). The germline V gene has CDR1 MNHEY and CDR2 SMNVEV (reference sequence). CDR3 length: 15 amino acids. Trimming left V 2 bases short and J 3 bases short, with 11 bases between. CDR3 loop: CASSLKDTSYNEQFF. In nucleotides, the CDR3 is TGTGCCAGCAGTTTAAAGGACACAAGCTACAATGAGCAGTTCTTC.

This sequence joins TRBV25-1 and TRBJ2-7; no definite D call. CDR3 length: 15 amino acids. V was clipped by 1 base and J by 6 bases, with 16 bases between them. Per the germline V gene, CDR1 is MGHDK and CDR2 is SYGVNS. CDR3 DNA: TGTGCCAGCAGTGAATGGAGCAGTAGGCCCTCCGAGCAGTACTTC. This sequence encodes CASSEWSSRPSEQYF.

This clone was detected once. The V call is TRBV3-1 (or the pseudogene TRBV3-2), the J call TRBJ2-6; D call uncertain. Germline V CDR1 and CDR2: LGHDT, YNNKEL (reference sequence). This CDR3 spans 13 amino acids. Trimming took 8 bases from V and 0 from J, leaving 5 bases between them. This CDR3 reads CASEVSGANVLTF. For the CDR3, the DNA is TGTGCCAGCGAGGTCTCTGGGGCCAACGTCCTGACTTTC.

The rearrangement joins TRBV6-4 to TRBJ1-6, with D unclear. From germline, CDR1 is MRHNA and CDR2 SNTAGT. The CDR3 sequence is 14 residues long. The V end was cut by 7 bases, the J end by 8 bases, with 15 bases between. The CDR3 is CASTSLGLYSPLHF. The DNA of the CDR3 is TGTGCCAGCACCTCTCTGGGCTTGTATTCACCCCTCCACTTT.

The rearrangement links TRBV7-2 to TRBJ1-6; D gene ambiguous. Germline V gene data show CDR1 as SGHTA and CDR2 as FQGNSA. The CDR3 has 14 residues. The V and J ends lost 1 base and 3 bases respectively, with 4 bases between them. DNA of the CDR3: TGTGCCAGCAGCTTAGACAGCTATAATTCACCCCTCCACTTT. Translating it yields CASSLDSYNSPLHF.

This chain connects TRBV2 to TRBJ1-1; 7 bases are a match to TRBD1. With 6 bases clipped from V and 10 bases from J, the junction kept 11 bases outside the gene matches. Per germline, CDR1 SNHLY and CDR2 FYNNEI. The CDR3 runs 13 residues. The CDR3 sequence is CASRPGTATGAFF. The CDR3, as DNA: TGTGCCAGCAGGCCCGGGACAGCCACGGGAGCTTTCTTT.

The chain has TRBV30 and TRBJ1-5; D is possibly TRBD1 (5 bases). Trimming took off 4 bases at V and 4 bases at J, with 17 bases between the two ends. Per the germline V gene, CDR1 is GTSNPN and CDR2 is SVGIG (reference sequence). There are 15 residues in the CDR3. The CDR3 protein is CAWNHPGDRNQPQHF. CDR3 in DNA: TGTGCCTGGAATCACCCCGGGGACCGTAATCAGCCCCAGCATTTT. The full variable domain, rest sourced from reference TRBV30 and TRBJ1-5, is SQTIHQWPATLVQPVGSPLSLECTVEGTSNPNLYWYRQAAGRGLQLLFYSVGIGQISSEVPQNLSASRPQDRQFILSSKKLLLSDSGFYLCAWNHPGDRNQPQHFGDGTRLSIL.